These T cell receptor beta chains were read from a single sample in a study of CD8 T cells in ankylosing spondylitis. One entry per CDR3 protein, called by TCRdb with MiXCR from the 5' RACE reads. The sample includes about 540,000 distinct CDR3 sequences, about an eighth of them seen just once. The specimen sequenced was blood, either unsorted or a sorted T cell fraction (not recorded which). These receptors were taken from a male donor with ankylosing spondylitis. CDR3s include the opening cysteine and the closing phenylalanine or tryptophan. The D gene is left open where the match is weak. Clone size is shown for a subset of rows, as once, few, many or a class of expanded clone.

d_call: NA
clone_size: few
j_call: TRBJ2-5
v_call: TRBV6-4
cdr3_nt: TGTGCCAGCAGAAACCTTTTTAGGGAGACGGAAGAGACCCAGTACTTC
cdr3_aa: CASRNLFRETEETQYF

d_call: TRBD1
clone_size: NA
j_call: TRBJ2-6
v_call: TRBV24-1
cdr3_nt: TGTGCCACCAGTGCATCTTGGACAGGGGGCAACGTCCTGACTTTC
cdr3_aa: CATSASWTGGNVLTF

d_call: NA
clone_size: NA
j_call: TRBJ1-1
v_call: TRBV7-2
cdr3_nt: TGTGCCAGCAGTAGGGTAGTCCGCCAGAACACTGAAGCTTTCTTT
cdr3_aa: CASSRVVRQNTEAFF

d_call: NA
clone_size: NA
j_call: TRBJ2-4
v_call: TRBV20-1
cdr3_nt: TGCAGTGCCGCCCCACCAAGGAGCATTCAGTACTTC
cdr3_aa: CSAAPPRSIQYF

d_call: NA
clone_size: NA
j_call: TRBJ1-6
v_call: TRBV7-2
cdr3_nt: TGTGCCAGCAATGATTATTTAAGCTCCTATAATTCACCCCTCCACTTT
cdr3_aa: CASNDYLSSYNSPLHF

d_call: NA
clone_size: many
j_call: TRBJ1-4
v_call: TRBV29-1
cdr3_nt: TGCAGCGTTGTCGGGGACACTGGCGATGAAAAACTGTTTTTT
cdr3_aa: CSVVGDTGDEKLFF

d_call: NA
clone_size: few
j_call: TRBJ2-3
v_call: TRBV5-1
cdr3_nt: TGCGCCAGCAGCCCGGGACAAACCCGCACAGATACGCAGTATTTT
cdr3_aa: CASSPGQTRTDTQYF

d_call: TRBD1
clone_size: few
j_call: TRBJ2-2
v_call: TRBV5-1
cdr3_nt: TGCGCCAGCAGGAAAACAGGGGGCAACACCGGGGAGCTGTTTTTT
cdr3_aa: CASRKTGGNTGELFF

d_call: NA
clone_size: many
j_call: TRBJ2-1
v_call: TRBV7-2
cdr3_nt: TGTGCCAGCAGCCGGGACCTAAGCTCCTACAATGAGCAGTTCTTC
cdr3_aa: CASSRDLSSYNEQFF

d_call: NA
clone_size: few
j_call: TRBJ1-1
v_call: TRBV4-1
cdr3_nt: TGCGCCAGCAGCCAAGATGCCCGGTGGAACACTGAAGCTTTCTTT
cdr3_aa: CASSQDARWNTEAFF

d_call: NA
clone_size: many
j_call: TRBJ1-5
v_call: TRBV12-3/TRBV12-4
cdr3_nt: TGTGCCAGCAGCTTGGCCGGCGATCAGCCCCAGCATTTT
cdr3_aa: CASSLAGDQPQHF

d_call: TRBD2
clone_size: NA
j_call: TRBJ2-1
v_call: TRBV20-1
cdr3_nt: TGCAGTGCTTGGCTATTGGCGGGAGTAATAAATGAGCAGTTCTTC
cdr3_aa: CSAWLLAGVINEQFF

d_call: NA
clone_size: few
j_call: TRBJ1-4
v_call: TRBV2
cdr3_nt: TGTGCCAGCAGTGAAAGAGGTGAAAAACTGTTTTTT
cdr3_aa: CASSERGEKLFF

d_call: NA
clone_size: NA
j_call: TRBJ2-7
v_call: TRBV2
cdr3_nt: TGTGCCAGCAGTGACAGGGCCCCCCTCGAGCAGTACTTC
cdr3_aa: CASSDRAPLEQYF

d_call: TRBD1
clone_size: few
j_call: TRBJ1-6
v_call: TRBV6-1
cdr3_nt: TGTGCCAGCAACCGGGACAGGGTTAATTCACCCCTCCACTTT
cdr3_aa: CASNRDRVNSPLHF

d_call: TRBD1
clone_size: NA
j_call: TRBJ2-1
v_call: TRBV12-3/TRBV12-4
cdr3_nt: TGTGCCAGCAGGAACCGGGACAGGGGAAATGAGCAGTTCTTC
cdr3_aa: CASRNRDRGNEQFF

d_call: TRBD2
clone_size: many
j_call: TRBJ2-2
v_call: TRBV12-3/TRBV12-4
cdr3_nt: TGTGCCAGCAGTGAGACTAGCGGTAACACCGGGGAGCTGTTTTTT
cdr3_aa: CASSETSGNTGELFF

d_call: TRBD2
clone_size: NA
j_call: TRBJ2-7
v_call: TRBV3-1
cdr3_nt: TGTGCCAGCAGCCAAGATCTCGTAGCGGGATCCTACGAGCAGTACTTC
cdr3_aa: CASSQDLVAGSYEQYF

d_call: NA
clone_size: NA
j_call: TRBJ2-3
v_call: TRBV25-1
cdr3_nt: TGTGCCAGCAGTGACTCCAGGGGCACAGATACGCAGTATTTT
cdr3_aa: CASSDSRGTDTQYF

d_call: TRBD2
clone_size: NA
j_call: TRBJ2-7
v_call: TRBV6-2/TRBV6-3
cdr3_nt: TGTGCCAGCAGCTATAGCGGGAGGAGCTCCTACGAGCAGTACTTC
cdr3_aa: CASSYSGRSSYEQYF

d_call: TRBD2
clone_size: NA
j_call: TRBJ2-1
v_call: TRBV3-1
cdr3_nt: TGTGCCAGCAGCCAACCACTAGCGGGAGGGAACAATGAGCAGTTCTTC
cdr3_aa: CASSQPLAGGNNEQFF

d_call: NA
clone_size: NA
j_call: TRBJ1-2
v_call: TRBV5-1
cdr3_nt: TGCGCCAGCAGCCCACAGGGCCCGCTTGGCTACACCTTC
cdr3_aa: CASSPQGPLGYTF

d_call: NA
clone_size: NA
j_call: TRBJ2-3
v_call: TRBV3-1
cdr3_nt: TGTGCCGGCAGCCTCTCGGATACGCAGTATTTT
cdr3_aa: CAGSLSDTQYF

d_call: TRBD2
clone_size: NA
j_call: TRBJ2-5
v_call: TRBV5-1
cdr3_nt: TGCGCCAGCAGCTTGGAACTAGCGGAGCAAGAGACCCAGTACTTC
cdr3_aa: CASSLELAEQETQYF

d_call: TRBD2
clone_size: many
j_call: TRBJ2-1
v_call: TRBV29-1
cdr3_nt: TGCAGCGTCGGACTAGCGGGAGGTGTTGAGCAGTTCTTC
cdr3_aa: CSVGLAGGVEQFF

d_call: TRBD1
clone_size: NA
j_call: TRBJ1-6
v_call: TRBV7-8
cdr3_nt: TGTGCCAGCAGCTTACCAGGGGGGGGATCACCCCTCCACTTT
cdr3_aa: CASSLPGGGSPLHF

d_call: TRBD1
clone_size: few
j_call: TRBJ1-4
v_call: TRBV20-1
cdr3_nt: TGCAGTGCTAGAGGGGGGGACAGCGGAAATGAAAAACTGTTTTTT
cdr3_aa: CSARGGDSGNEKLFF

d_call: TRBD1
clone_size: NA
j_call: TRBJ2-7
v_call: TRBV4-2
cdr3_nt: TGTGCCAGCAGCCAAGGACAGGGGGTTGGGGAGCAGTACTTC
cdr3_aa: CASSQGQGVGEQYF

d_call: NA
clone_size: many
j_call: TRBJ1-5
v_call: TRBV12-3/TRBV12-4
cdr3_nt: TGTGCCAGCGCCCTGGGGAGCAATCAGCCCCAGCATTTT
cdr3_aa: CASALGSNQPQHF

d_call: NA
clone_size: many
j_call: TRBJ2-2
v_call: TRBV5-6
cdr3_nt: TGTGCCAGCAGCTTGGTCGGGAGTACCGGGGAGCTGTTTTTT
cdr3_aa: CASSLVGSTGELFF

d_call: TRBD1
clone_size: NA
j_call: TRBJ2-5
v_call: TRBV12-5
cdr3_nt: TGTGCTAGTGGCCCCCCGGGACAGGGAATGGAGACCCAGTACTTC
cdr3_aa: CASGPPGQGMETQYF

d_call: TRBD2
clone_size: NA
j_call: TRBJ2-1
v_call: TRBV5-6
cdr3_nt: TGTGCCAGCAGCCCCTTGACTAGCGGGATTTTCAATGAGCAGTTCTTC
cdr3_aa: CASSPLTSGIFNEQFF

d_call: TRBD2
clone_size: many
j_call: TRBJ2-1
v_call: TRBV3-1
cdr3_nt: TGTGCCAGCAGCCCCGGGACTAGCGGGAGGAATGAGCAGTTCTTC
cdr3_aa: CASSPGTSGRNEQFF

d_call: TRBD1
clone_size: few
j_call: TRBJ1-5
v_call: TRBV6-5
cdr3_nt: TGTGCCAGCAGTTACAGAGGGACAGGGGGTTCCGGTCAGCCCCAGCATTTT
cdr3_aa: CASSYRGTGGSGQPQHF

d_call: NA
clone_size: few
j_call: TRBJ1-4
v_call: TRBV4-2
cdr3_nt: TGTGCCAGCAGCCAAGACCCCCTAACGGGCGAAAAACTGTTTTTT
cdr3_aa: CASSQDPLTGEKLFF

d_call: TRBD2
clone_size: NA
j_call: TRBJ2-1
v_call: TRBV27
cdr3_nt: TGTGCCAGCAGTTTGACGGGGACTAGCGGGATCGGTTCCTACAATGAGCAGTTCTTC
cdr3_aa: CASSLTGTSGIGSYNEQFF

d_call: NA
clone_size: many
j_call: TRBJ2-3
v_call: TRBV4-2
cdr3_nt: TGTGCCAGTACTCCCCCTAGGGGTTCTAGCACAGATACGCAGTATTTT
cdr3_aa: CASTPPRGSSTDTQYF

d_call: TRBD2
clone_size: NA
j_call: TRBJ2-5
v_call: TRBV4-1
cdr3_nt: TGCGCCAGCAGCCAAGATGGGAGAAGCGGGAGTAGTGACGAGACCCAGTACTTC
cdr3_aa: CASSQDGRSGSSDETQYF

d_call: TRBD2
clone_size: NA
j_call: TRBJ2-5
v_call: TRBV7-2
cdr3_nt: TGTGCCAGCAGCCCGTGGGTCGGACTAGCTGAGACCCAGTACTTC
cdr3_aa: CASSPWVGLAETQYF

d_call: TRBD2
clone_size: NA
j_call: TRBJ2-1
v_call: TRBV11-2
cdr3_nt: TGTGCCAGCAGCTTACCCCCTCTAGCGGGAGGTTGGAATGAGCAGTTCTTC
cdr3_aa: CASSLPPLAGGWNEQFF

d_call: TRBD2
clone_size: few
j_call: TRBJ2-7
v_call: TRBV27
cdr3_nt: TGTGCCAGCAGTTTATTCGGGACTAGCGTCTACGAGCAGTACTTC
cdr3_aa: CASSLFGTSVYEQYF

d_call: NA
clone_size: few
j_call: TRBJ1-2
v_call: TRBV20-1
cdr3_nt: TGCAGTGCTAGCGGGGATAACTATGGCTACACCTTC
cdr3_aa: CSASGDNYGYTF

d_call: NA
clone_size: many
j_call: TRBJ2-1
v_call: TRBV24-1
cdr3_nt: TGTGCCACCAGCCCTGCGGGGAGCACTGAGCAGTTCTTC
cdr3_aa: CATSPAGSTEQFF

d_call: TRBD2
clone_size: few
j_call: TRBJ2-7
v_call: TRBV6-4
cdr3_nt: TGTGCCAGCAGTCCTGATAGGACTAGCAGATACGAGCAGTACTTC
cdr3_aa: CASSPDRTSRYEQYF

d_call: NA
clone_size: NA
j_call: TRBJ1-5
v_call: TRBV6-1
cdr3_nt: TGTGCCAGCAGGCGAGGGGGGGATAGCAATCAGCCCCAGCATTTT
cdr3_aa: CASRRGGDSNQPQHF

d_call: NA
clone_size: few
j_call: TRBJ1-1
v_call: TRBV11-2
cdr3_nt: TGTGCCAGCAGCCGCATTAGGGACACTGAAGCTTTCTTT
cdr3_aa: CASSRIRDTEAFF

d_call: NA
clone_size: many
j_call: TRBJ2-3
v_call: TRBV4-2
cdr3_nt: TGTGCCAGCAGCCAACAGGGAGTCACAGATACGCAGTATTTT
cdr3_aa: CASSQQGVTDTQYF

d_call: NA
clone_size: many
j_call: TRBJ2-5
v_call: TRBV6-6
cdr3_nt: TGTGCCAGCAGCTGGGGAGAAGAGACCCAGTACTTC
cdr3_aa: CASSWGEETQYF

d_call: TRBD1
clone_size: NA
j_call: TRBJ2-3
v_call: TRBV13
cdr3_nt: TGTGCCAGCAGCGGCGGGACAGGGCTCACAGATACGCAGTATTTT
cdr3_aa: CASSGGTGLTDTQYF

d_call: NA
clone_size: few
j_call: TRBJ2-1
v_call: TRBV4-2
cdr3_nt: TGTGCCAGCAGCCAAGCACACCGAGTCGACCATGAGCAGTTCTTC
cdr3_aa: CASSQAHRVDHEQFF

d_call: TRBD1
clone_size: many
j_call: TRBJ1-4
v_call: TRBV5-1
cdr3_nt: TGCGCCAGCAGCCTCAGGGGGATTGGAGAAAAACTGTTTTTT
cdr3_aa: CASSLRGIGEKLFF

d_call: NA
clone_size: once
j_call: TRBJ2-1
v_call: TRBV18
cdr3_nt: TGTGCCAGCTCTAAACAGGGGACTTCCTACAATGAGCAGTTCTTC
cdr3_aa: CASSKQGTSYNEQFF

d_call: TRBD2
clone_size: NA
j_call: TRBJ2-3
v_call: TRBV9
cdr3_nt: TGTGCCAGCAGCGTACGGCTAGCGGAAGATACGCAGTATTTT
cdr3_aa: CASSVRLAEDTQYF